This section outlines one T cell receptor (beta chain) sequence together with its context. Libraries were prepared by immunoSEQ multiplex PCR; TCRdb keeps only in-frame clonotypes and omits some of them. The sample has 200,000 to 250,000 clones, 83% seen once. This entry belongs to a study of blood T cell repertoires in COVID-19. CDR3 length: 14 amino acids. Trimming stripped 6 bases from V and 5 bases from J, with 16 bases between. From germline, CDR1 is MNHEY and CDR2 SVGAGI. The chain couples TRBV6-5 to TRBJ2-5, with D maybe TRBD2 (7 bases). The source is a woman aged 45-60 years with acute or convalescent COVID-19. The material sequenced was peripheral blood. The CDR3 loop is CASRTGAGVETQYF. In DNA, the CDR3 is TGTGCCAGCAGAACGGGGGCGGGAGTGGAGACCCAGTACTTC.